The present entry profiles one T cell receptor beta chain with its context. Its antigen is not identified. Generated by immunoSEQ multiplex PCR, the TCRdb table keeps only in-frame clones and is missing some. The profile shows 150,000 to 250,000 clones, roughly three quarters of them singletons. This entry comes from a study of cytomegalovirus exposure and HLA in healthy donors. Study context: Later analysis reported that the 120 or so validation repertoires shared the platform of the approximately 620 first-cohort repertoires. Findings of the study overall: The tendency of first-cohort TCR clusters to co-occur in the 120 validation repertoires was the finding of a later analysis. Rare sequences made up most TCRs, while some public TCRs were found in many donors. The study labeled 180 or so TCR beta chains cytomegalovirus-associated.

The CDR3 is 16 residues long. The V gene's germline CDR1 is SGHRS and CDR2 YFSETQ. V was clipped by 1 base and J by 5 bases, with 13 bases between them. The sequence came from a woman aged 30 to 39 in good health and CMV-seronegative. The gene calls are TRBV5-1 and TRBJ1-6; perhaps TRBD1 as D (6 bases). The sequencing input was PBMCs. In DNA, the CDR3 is TGCGCCAGCAGCTTGTCCCCGGACAGAGATAATTCACCCCTCCACTTT. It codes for CASSLSPDRDNSPLHF.